The 22 T cell receptor beta chains in this list originate from one sample, sequenced in a study of T cell repertoires in cytomegalovirus infection. These receptors' antigens are unknown. In TCRdb, the reads were re-called with MiXCR into one record per CDR3 protein. The sample records approximately 990,000 distinct CDR3 sequences, approximately 32% being singletons. This specimen was cultured CD8+ T cells from PBMCs, taken from culture after CMV antigen stimulation. The receptors here all came from a human donor in good health (CMV status not recorded). Some clones in this sample may be carry-over from other donors' samples.

The chain employs TRBV4-1 and TRBJ1-5; D gene uncertain. V was pared by 1 base and J by 5 bases, with 12 bases between. CDR1 and CDR2 (germline): MGHRA, YSYEKL. The CDR3 is 15 residues long. CDR3 coding DNA: TGCGCCAGCAGCCAAGTAGATTCGGGCGATCAGCCCCAGCATTTT. Protein product: CASSQVDSGDQPQHF.

This clonotype was picked up many times. This chain links TRBV7-9 with TRBJ2-7; D remains unclear. Trimming shortened V by 5 bases and J by 8 bases, and 19 bases separated the two germline ends. This CDR3 is built from 14 residues. From germline, CDR1 is SEHNR and CDR2 FQNEAQ (reference sequence). Written as DNA, the CDR3 is TGTGCCAGCAGCCCCGCCGATCAGCCTACGAAGCAGTACGTC. Encoded protein: CASSPADQPTKQYV.

In its sample, this clonotype was seen a few times. The rearrangement joins TRBV29-1 to TRBJ2-7, with D perhaps TRBD2 (6 bases). Trimming took 1 base from V and 2 from J, leaving 15 bases between them. This CDR3 is built from 15 residues. CDR1 SQVTM and CDR2 ANQGSEA come from the germline V gene. Written as DNA, the CDR3 is TGCAGCGTTGAAGTCCGGAGGGGTCGGGCCTACGAGCAGTACTTC. Amino acids: CSVEVRRGRAYEQYF.

DNA for the CDR3: TGTGCCAGCAGTGCTTCAGCGCGGGACAGGGGAAAAGAGACCCAGTACTTC. Amino acids: CASSASARDRGKETQYF. The genes are TRBV2 and TRBJ2-5, with 10 bases that match TRBD1. V shed 4 bases, J shed 3 bases, and the junction held 11 bases outside the gene matches. The CDR3 totals 17 residues. Germline-derived CDR1 and CDR2 are SNHLY and FYNNEI. The variable domain in full, completed from reference TRBV2 and TRBJ2-5, reads EPEVTQTPSHQVTQMGQEVILRCVPISNHLYFYWYRQILGQKVEFLVSFYNNEISEKSEIFDDQFSVERPDGSNFTLKIRSTKLEDSAMYFCASSASARDRGKETQYFGPGTRLLVL.

The J gene is TRBJ2-1, the V gene TRBV28, with TRBD2 matching 7 bases. The CDR3 sequence is 16 residues long. With V trimmed by 6 bases and J by 3 bases, 11 bases remained unmatched. Germline V gene sequence: CDR1 MDHEN, CDR2 SYDVKM. The CDR3 sequence is CASSLTGGLGYNEQFF. CDR3 sequence (DNA): TGTGCCAGCAGCCTAACGGGGGGATTAGGCTACAATGAGCAGTTCTTC.

About this clonotype: One base away lies a much larger clone, so this may be a sequencing read error. The conserved phenylalanine or tryptophan normally closing the CDR3 is absent here, so this likely arose from a read error. This chain joins TRBV5-4 and TRBJ2-3; possibly TRBD1 or TRBD2 for D (5 bases each). Between the trimmed V and J ends, which lost 7 bases and 4 bases, there was a span of 16 bases. Germline CDR1 SGHNT, CDR2 YYREEE (reference sequence). CDR3 size: 14 residues. The chain's CDR3 is CASRGDQQADTQYS. CDR3 coding DNA: TGTGCCAGCCGAGGGGACCAGCAGGCAGATACGCAGTATTCT.

This clonotype was found a few times. V gene TRBV19 combines with J gene TRBJ2-1; D could derive from TRBD1 or TRBD2 (5 bases each). The V and J ends lost 8 bases and 9 bases respectively, with 14 bases between them. CDR3 length: 12 amino acids. Germline assignment: CDR1 LNHDA and CDR2 SQIVND (reference sequence). CDR3 bases: TGTGCCAGTGCCTCAGAGGGGCTTGAGCAGTTCTTC. The encoded protein is CASASEGLEQFF.

A few counts support this clonotype. The rearrangement uses TRBV13 and TRBJ1-1; D is undetermined. Trimming shortened V by 5 bases and J by 0 bases, and 19 bases separated the two germline ends. Germline assignment: CDR1 PRHDT and CDR2 FYEKMQ (reference sequence). CDR3 size: 17 residues. The CDR3 coding sequence is TGTGCCAGCAGCCCCGTCGGCCTTGGGAACATGAACACTGAAGCTTTCTTT. Its translation: CASSPVGLGNMNTEAFF.

This clonotype turned up a few times. This chain joins TRBV12-3 or TRBV12-4 and TRBJ2-6; D may correspond to TRBD1 or TRBD2 (5 bases each). The CDR3 loop spans 17 amino acids. V was clipped by 3 bases and J by 0 bases, with 12 bases between them. CDR3: CASSFGAIYSGANVLTF. In DNA form, the CDR3 reads TGTGCCAGCAGTTTCGGGGCAATTTACTCTGGGGCCAACGTCCTGACTTTC.

This clonotype was recorded a few times. The gene calls are TRBV13 and TRBJ2-3; D possibly corresponds to TRBD2 (6 bases). The CDR3 loop spans 17 amino acids. V lost 0 bases and J lost 3, with 16 bases in between. Germline CDR1 is PRHDT and CDR2 is FYEKMQ (reference sequence). CDR3 sequence: CASSLGRRRVGTDTQYF. The CDR3 region has the DNA TGTGCCAGCAGCTTAGGCCGGAGGAGGGTGGGGACAGATACGCAGTATTTT.

This clonotype has at least ten counts. The chain links TRBV11-2 to TRBJ2-1; no clear D gene. The CDR3 has 12 amino acids. CDR1 SGHAT and CDR2 FQNNGV come from the germline V gene. Trimming left V 4 bases short and J 6 bases short, with 7 bases between. The CDR3 region is CASSSRTNEQFF. CDR3 nucleotides: TGTGCCAGCAGCTCCAGGACCAATGAGCAGTTCTTC.

The chain couples TRBV19 to TRBJ1-5; D might be TRBD1 (5 bases). CDR3 length equals 18 residues. Germline assignment: CDR1 LNHDA and CDR2 SQIVND (reference sequence). Trimming removed 1 base at V and 4 bases at J, with 20 bases between. The DNA of the CDR3 is TGTGCCAGTAGTATAGGGGGACTCGAGACCCGATATAATCAGCCCCAGCATTTT. This codes for CASSIGGLETRYNQPQHF.

The chain combines TRBV11-2 with TRBJ2-1; weak D call: TRBD2 (6 bases). Germline lookup yields CDR1 SGHAT and CDR2 FQNNGV. The V gene lost 8 bases and the J gene lost 7 bases, with 27 bases spanning the gap. The CDR3 is made up of 17 amino acids. The CDR3 here is CASGTRGGLGIANEQFF. The CDR3 bases are TGTGCCAGCGGAACGCGGGGAGGTCTGGGGATAGCAAATGAGCAGTTCTTC.

This clonotype appeared many times. The rearrangement uses TRBV7-9 and TRBJ2-1; 9 bases line up with TRBD1. The CDR3 runs 18 residues. The V gene's germline CDR1 is SEHNR and CDR2 FQNEAQ (reference sequence). After removal of 3 bases from V and 6 bases from J, the junction contained 15 bases not matched to a gene. CDR3 amino acids: CASSFQFRGQGVPNEQFF. As DNA, the CDR3 is TGTGCCAGCAGCTTCCAATTCCGGGGACAGGGTGTTCCCAATGAGCAGTTCTTC.

In this sample, this clonotype turned up a few times. J is TRBJ2-1 and V is TRBV7-9, with no clear D. V was clipped by 5 bases and J by 3 bases, with 8 bases between them. The CDR3 spans 13 residues. Germline-derived CDR1 and CDR2 are SEHNR and FQNEAQ (reference sequence). CDR3 coding DNA: TGTGCCAGCAGCCAGCCTGGCTACAATGAGCAGTTCTTC. This translates into CASSQPGYNEQFF.

The rearrangement joins TRBV19 to TRBJ2-5; D not resolved. Trimming took 7 bases from V and 1 from J, leaving 13 bases between them. In germline, CDR1 is LNHDA, CDR2 SQIVND (reference sequence). There are 14 residues in the CDR3. The CDR3 spells CASMNRGFQETQYF. The DNA for the CDR3 is TGTGCCAGTATGAACAGAGGATTCCAAGAGACCCAGTACTTC. Full variable domain (missing parts from reference TRBV19 and TRBJ2-5): DGGITQSPKYLFRKEGQNVTLSCEQNLNHDAMYWYRQDPGQGLRLIYYSQIVNDFQKGDIAEGYSVSREKKESFPLTVTSAQKNPTAFYLCASMNRGFQETQYFGPGTRLLVL.

This clonotype was found a few times. The genes are TRBV4-3 and TRBJ1-2, with a tentative D call TRBD1 (5 bases). This CDR3 is 16 amino acids long. CDR1 is LGHNA and CDR2 is YSLEER in the germline V gene. Trimming stripped 4 bases from V and 0 bases from J, with 15 bases between. The CDR3 protein is CASSPGRRTANYGYTF. CDR3 nucleotide sequence: TGCGCCAGCAGCCCGGGACGGAGGACGGCTAACTATGGCTACACCTTC.

On this clonotype: Here the CDR3 omits its conserved ending phenylalanine or tryptophan, so a read error is the likely source. J is TRBJ1-1 and V is TRBV2; tentatively, D is TRBD1 (5 bases). In germline, CDR1 is SNHLY, CDR2 FYNNEI. Trimming left V 2 bases short and J 4 bases short, with 11 bases between. CDR3 length equals 14 residues. CDR3 nucleotides: TGTGCCAGCAGTGAATACGGGGCGGCCACTGAAGCTTTCGTT. This translates into CASSEYGAATEAFV.

This clonotype came up a few times. The genes are TRBV6-2 or TRBV6-3 and TRBJ2-3; TRBD1 agrees at 8 bases. The ends lost 4 bases at V and 2 bases at J; junction bases unmatched: 8. This CDR3 is built from 16 residues. Per germline, CDR1 MNHEY and CDR2 SVGEGT. The chain's CDR3 is CASSFLLDRVTDTQYF. The CDR3 coding sequence is TGTGCCAGCAGTTTTCTTTTGGACAGGGTCACAGATACGCAGTATTTT.

V and J are TRBV29-1 and TRBJ2-3; perhaps TRBD2 as D (5 bases). V was clipped by 2 bases and J by 1 base, with 7 bases between them. The CDR3 contains 13 residues. Per the germline V gene, CDR1 is SQVTM and CDR2 is ANQGSEA. Written as DNA, the CDR3 is TGCAGCGTTGAACCCGGGGGCACAGATACGCAGTATTTT. Residues: CSVEPGGTDTQYF.

The rearrangement uses TRBV6-5 and TRBJ2-3, with 7 bases that match TRBD2. J lost 0 bases, V lost 8 bases, and 8 bases had no gene match. The CDR3 contains 15 residues. Per germline, CDR1 MNHEY and CDR2 SVGAGI. The CDR3 loop is CASRSRSGSTDTQYF. The CDR3 nucleotides read TGTGCCAGCCGTAGCCGTAGCGGGAGCACAGATACGCAGTATTTT.

This chain uses TRBV28 with TRBJ2-5; possibly TRBD1 for D (6 bases). Germline CDR1 and CDR2: MDHEN and SYDVKM. The CDR3 spans 14 residues. V was trimmed by 1 base and J by 5 bases, leaving 11 bases between them. As DNA, the CDR3 is TGTGCCAGCAGTTTATCTTACAGGGAGGAGACCCAGTACTTC. It codes for CASSLSYREETQYF.